The T cell receptor (beta chain) under discussion was sequenced for a study of long-term antiretroviral therapy in people with HIV. The study, taken as a whole, reports: ART adherence, viral resistance and therapy changes were not recorded.

An immunoSEQ assay, version v3.0, was performed at survey level. The protocol was immunoSEQ multiplex PCR, while the TCRdb copy is restricted to in-frame clones and leaves out a portion. This table has about 17,000 clones, approximately 90% appearing once. Concerning this clone: Its antigen is unknown.

The clonotype comes from a woman in her thirties or forties with HIV. The sequencing used unsorted PBMCs, collected 0.6 years after starting antiretroviral therapy.

CDR3 coding DNA: TGCGCCAGCAGCCAAGCGACAGGGGTTGTCACTGAAGCTTTCTTT. Translation gives CASSQATGVVTEAFF. This rearrangement joins TRBV4-1 to TRBJ1-1; 8 bases match TRBD1. The V segment lost 1 base and the J segment 4 bases; nucleotides outside the gene matches: 5. The CDR3 is made up of 15 amino acids. CDR1 is MGHRA, CDR2 YSYEKL, per germline.